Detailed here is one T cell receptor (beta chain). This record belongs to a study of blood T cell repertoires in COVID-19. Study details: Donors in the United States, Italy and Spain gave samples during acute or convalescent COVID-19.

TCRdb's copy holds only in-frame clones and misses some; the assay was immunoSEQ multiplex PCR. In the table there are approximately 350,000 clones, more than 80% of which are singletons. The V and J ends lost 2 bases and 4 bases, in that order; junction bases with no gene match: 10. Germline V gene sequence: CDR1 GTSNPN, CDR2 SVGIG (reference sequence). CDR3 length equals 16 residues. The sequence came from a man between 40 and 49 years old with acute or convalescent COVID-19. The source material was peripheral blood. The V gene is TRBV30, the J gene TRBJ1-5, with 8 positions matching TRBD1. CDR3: CAWSLWDRRKNQPQHF. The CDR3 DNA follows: TGTGCCTGGAGTTTGTGGGACAGGCGAAAAAATCAGCCCCAGCATTTT.